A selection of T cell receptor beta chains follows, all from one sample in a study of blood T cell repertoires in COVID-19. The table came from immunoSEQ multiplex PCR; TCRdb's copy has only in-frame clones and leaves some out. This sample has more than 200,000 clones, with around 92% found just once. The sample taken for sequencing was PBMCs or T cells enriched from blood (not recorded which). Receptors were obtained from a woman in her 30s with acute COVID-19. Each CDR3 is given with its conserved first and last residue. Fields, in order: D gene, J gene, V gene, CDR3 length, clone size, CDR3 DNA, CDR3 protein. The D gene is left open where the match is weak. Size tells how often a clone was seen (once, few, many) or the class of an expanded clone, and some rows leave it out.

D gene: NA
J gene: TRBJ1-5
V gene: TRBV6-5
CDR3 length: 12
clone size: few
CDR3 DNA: TGTGCCAGCAGCTTCCCTTATCAGCCCCAGCATTTT
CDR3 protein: CASSFPYQPQHF

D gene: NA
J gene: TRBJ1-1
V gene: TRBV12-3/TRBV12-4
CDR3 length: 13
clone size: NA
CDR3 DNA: TGTGCCAGCAGTTTGAGGGTGAACACTGAAGCTTTCTTT
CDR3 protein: CASSLRVNTEAFF

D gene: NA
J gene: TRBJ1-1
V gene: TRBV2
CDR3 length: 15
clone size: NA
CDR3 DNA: TGTGCCAGCAGGGAACAATCAGGGGTGGGTACTGAAGCTTTCTTT
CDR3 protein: CASREQSGVGTEAFF

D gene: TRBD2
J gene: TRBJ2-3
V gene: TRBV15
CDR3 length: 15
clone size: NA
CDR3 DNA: TGTGCCACCAGCAGAGAAAGCGGGGGGGCAGATACGCAGTATTTT
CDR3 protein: CATSRESGGADTQYF

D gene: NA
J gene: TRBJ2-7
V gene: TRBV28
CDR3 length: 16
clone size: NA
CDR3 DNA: TGTGCCAGCAGTCTAACCGGGACACTCATGGCCTACGAGCAGTACTTC
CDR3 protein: CASSLTGTLMAYEQYF

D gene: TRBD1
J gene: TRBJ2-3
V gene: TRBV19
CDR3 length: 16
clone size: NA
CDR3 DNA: TGTGCCAGTAGTATCTCCGGGACAGGGAGCACAGATACGCAGTATTTT
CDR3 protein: CASSISGTGSTDTQYF

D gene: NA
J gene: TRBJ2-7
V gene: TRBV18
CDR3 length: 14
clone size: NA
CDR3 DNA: TGTGCCAGCTCACCAGGGACAACCTCCTACGAGCAGTACTTC
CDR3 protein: CASSPGTTSYEQYF

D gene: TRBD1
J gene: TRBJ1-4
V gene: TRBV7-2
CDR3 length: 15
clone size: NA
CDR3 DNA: TGTGCCAGCAGCTTAGACAGGGGGTCTAATGAAAAACTGTTTTTT
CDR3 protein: CASSLDRGSNEKLFF

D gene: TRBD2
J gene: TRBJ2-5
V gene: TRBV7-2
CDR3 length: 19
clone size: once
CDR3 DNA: TGTGCCAGCAGCTTATACCCGCTAGCGGGGGTCGCGTACCAAGAGACCCAGTACTTC
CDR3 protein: CASSLYPLAGVAYQETQYF

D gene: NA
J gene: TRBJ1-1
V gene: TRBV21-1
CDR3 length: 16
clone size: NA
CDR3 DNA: NA
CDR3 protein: CASRWADGTGDTEAFF

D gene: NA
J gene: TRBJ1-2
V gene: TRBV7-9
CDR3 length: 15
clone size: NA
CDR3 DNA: TGTGCCAGCAGCTCAACAGCCCGCATTAACTATGGCTACACCTTC
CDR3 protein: CASSSTARINYGYTF

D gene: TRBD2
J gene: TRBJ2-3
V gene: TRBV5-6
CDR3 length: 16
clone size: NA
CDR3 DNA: TGTGCCAGCAGCTTGGGTCTAGCGGGGAGCACAGATACGCAGTATTTT
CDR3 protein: CASSLGLAGSTDTQYF

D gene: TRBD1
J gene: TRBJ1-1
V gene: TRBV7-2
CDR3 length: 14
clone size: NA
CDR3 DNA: TGTGCCAGCAGCTTAGCCAGGGGGCGACTGGAGGCTTTCTTT
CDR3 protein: CASSLARGRLEAFF

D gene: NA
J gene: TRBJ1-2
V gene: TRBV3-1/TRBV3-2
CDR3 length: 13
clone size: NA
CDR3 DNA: TGTGCCAGCGCCTTCAGGGGCAGTGGTGGCTACACCTTC
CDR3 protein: CASAFRGSGGYTF

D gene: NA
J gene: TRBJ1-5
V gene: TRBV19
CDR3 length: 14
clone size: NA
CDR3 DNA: TGTGCCAGTAGTATAGCCCAGGGGTTTCAGCCCCAGCATTTT
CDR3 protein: CASSIAQGFQPQHF

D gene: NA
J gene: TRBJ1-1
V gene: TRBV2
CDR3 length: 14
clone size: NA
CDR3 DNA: TGTGCCAGCAGTGATTCTCGGGGAAACACTGAAGCTTTCTTT
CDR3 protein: CASSDSRGNTEAFF

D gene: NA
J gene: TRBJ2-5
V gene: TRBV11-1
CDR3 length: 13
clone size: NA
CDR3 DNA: TGTGCCAGCAGCCCCGTCAGAGGGGGTGCCCAGTACTTC
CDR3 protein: CASSPVRGGAQYF

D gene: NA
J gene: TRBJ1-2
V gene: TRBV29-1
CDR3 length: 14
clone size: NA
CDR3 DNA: TGCAGCGTCGAGCAACCGGGGCGGGGTTATGGCTACACCTTC
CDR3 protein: CSVEQPGRGYGYTF

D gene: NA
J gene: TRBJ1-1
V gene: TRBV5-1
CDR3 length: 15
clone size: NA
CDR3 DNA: TGCGCCAGCAGCTTGGATCTATCGAGAACCACTGAAGCTTTCTTT
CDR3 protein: CASSLDLSRTTEAFF

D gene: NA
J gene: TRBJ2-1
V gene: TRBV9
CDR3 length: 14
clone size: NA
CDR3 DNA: TGTGCCAGCAGCCCCCGGGGGAGCCAAGACGAGCAGTTCTTC
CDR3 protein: CASSPRGSQDEQFF